The 16 T cell receptor beta chains reported below all come from one sample, sequenced in a study of neurological immune-mediated disorders. TCRdb reprocessed the 5' RACE reads via MiXCR and lists one record per CDR3 protein. The sample has 40,000 to 50,000 distinct CDR3 sequences, 10% seen once. The specimen sequenced was PBMCs. These receptors came from a woman between 40 and 50 years old with HTLV-1-associated myelopathy (HAM/TSP).

This clonotype was found many times. This chain uses TRBV20-1 with TRBJ2-1, with D tentatively TRBD2 (6 bases). The CDR3 extends over 15 amino acids. Looked up from germline, CDR1 is DFQATT and CDR2 is SNEGSKA (reference sequence). The V gene lost 2 bases and the J gene lost 5 bases, with 16 bases spanning the gap. The CDR3 DNA is TGCAGTGCTAGATCCGGGCCCGCGGGGCACAATGAGCAGTTCTTC. This sequence encodes CSARSGPAGHNEQFF.

This clonotype was recorded many times. The chain uses TRBV5-1 and TRBJ1-2; 10 bases are a match to TRBD1. This CDR3 is built from 17 residues. The V gene end was trimmed by 2 bases and the J gene end by 8 bases; junction bases not matched to a gene: 15. The germline V gene encodes CDR1 SGHRS and CDR2 YFSETQ. DNA for the CDR3: TGCGCCAGCAGCTTCGCTGGGGGTGACAGGGGGCAAGGCGGCTACACCTTC. It translates to CASSFAGGDRGQGGYTF.

This clonotype was seen many times. The gene calls are TRBV13 and TRBJ1-6; D is undetermined. The CDR3 spans 14 residues. Deletions cut 1 base from V and 6 bases from J, with 7 bases between. CDR1 and CDR2 from the germline V gene are PRHDT and FYEKMQ (reference sequence). As DNA, the CDR3 is TGTGCCAGCAGCTTAGCGGGGATTAATTCACCCCTCCACTTT. It specifies CASSLAGINSPLHF.

This clonotype was found many times. The CDR3 DNA reads TGTGCCAGCAGCGGGACCCTGGGAGGGGGAAACCTACAAGAGACCCAGTACTTC. Encoded protein: CASSGTLGGGNLQETQYF. The V and J genes are TRBV9 and TRBJ2-5, with D maybe TRBD2 (7 bases). The CDR3 covers 18 residues. CDR1 and CDR2 (germline): SGDLS, YYNGEE. The ends were cut back, 3 bases at V and 2 bases at J, with 23 bases in the middle. The full variable domain, completed using reference TRBV9 and TRBJ2-5, is DSGVTQTPKHLITATGQRVTLRCSPRSGDLSVYWYQQSLDQGLQFLIQYYNGEERAKGNILERFSAQQFPDLHSELNLSSLELGDSALYFCASSGTLGGGNLQETQYFGPGTRLLVL.

This clonotype was recorded at least ten times. The chain is built from TRBV12-3 or TRBV12-4 and TRBJ1-2; D unclear. The CDR3 is 15 residues long. Trimming removed 3 bases at V and 4 bases at J, with 15 bases between. The CDR3 is CASSFSLRQFYGYTF. The DNA of the CDR3 is TGTGCCAGCAGTTTCTCCTTGCGTCAGTTCTATGGCTACACCTTC.

The chain has TRBV6-2 or TRBV6-3 and TRBJ1-4; D perhaps matches TRBD1 (6 bases). This CDR3 comprises 15 residues. The V end lost 5 bases, the J end lost 7 bases, and 17 bases lay between the germline ends. Per germline, CDR1 MNHEY and CDR2 SVGEGT. The CDR3: CASSGDRIAGEKLFF. The CDR3 nucleotides are TGTGCCAGCAGTGGAGACAGGATCGCCGGTGAAAAACTGTTTTTT.

The gene calls are TRBV21-1 and TRBJ2-4; TRBD1 is the table's D call and was not checked against the DNA. TRBV21-1 is deemed a pseudogene. This CDR3 has 16 amino acids. CDR3 sequence: CASSNPDRGPKNIQYF. CDR3 in DNA: TGTGCCAGCAGCAATCCCGACAGGGGTCCCAAAAACATTCAGTACTTC.

In this sample, this clonotype turned up many times. This chain joins TRBV15 and TRBJ2-2; TRBD2 is a possible D gene (6 bases). Trimming shortened V by 0 bases and J by 2 bases, and 16 bases separated the two germline ends. The CDR3 length is 18 residues. The germline V gene has CDR1 LNHNV and CDR2 YYDKDF (reference sequence). The DNA of the CDR3 is TGTGCCACCAGCAGAGACCGCCGGGGCGGGGACAACACCGGGGAGCTGTTTTTT. Translated, it gives CATSRDRRGGDNTGELFF.

Many counts were recorded for this clonotype. The chain has TRBV5-6 and TRBJ2-1; D ambiguous. CDR1 and CDR2 from the germline V gene are SGHDT and YYEEEE. The CDR3 covers 16 residues. With 0 bases removed from V and 0 bases from J, the gap between germline ends came to 10 bases. The CDR3 DNA sequence: TGTGCCAGCAGCTTGGGGGTGGATAGCTCCTACAATGAGCAGTTCTTC. Translating it yields CASSLGVDSSYNEQFF.

This clonotype occurred many times. The V and J genes are TRBV24-1 and TRBJ2-1; the D gene is possibly TRBD2 (7 bases). Trimming removed 1 base at V and 6 bases at J, with 12 bases between. Germline V gives CDR1 KGHDR, CDR2 SFDVKD. This CDR3 region has 15 residues. CDR3: CATSDFGGGFNEQFF. CDR3 DNA: TGTGCCACCAGTGATTTCGGCGGGGGCTTCAATGAGCAGTTCTTC.

The sample holds many counts of this clonotype. This sequence joins TRBV3-1 and TRBJ2-3; 7 nucleotides align to TRBD1. This CDR3 has 14 amino acids. V was clipped by 2 bases and J by 5 bases; unmatched bases: 4. Germline V gene sequence: CDR1 LGHDT, CDR2 YNNKEL (reference sequence). The CDR3 sequence is CASSQRDSQDTQYF. Written as DNA, the CDR3 is TGTGCCAGCAGCCAAAGGGACAGCCAAGATACGCAGTATTTT.

This clonotype was recorded many times. This CDR3 reads CSARVGGPSTDTQYF. The CDR3 region has the DNA TGCAGTGCTAGAGTGGGGGGCCCTAGCACAGATACGCAGTATTTT. V is TRBV20-1 and J is TRBJ2-3; TRBD1 or TRBD2 may be the D gene (6 bases each). V was clipped by 1 base and J by 0 bases, with 11 bases between them. The CDR3 extends over 15 amino acids. CDR1 DFQATT and CDR2 SNEGSKA come from the germline V gene (reference sequence).

This clonotype was seen a few times. The chain has TRBV6-1 and TRBJ2-3, with TRBD2 as a possible D gene (6 bases). The CDR3 is made up of 13 amino acids. Looked up from germline, CDR1 is MNHNS and CDR2 is SASEGT. The germline V and J ends were trimmed by 3 bases and 6 bases, with 10 bases remaining between them. The CDR3 region is CASSEGSGDTQYF. In DNA, the CDR3 is TGTGCCAGCAGTGAGGGCAGCGGGGATACGCAGTATTTT.

At least ten counts were recorded for this clonotype. The CDR3 reads CASSKWRTRTDTQYF. The CDR3 coding sequence is TGTGCCAGCAGCAAATGGAGGACTCGCACAGATACGCAGTATTTT. V gene TRBV7-9 combines with J gene TRBJ2-3, with a possible D match to TRBD2 (5 bases). Germline V gene data show CDR1 as SEHNR and CDR2 as FQNEAQ (reference sequence). The CDR3 is 15 residues long. V gave up 5 bases and J gave up 1 base, with 13 bases separating them.

This clonotype was counted ten times or more. This chain uses TRBV5-1 with TRBJ2-1, with D perhaps TRBD1 (5 bases). Germline-derived CDR1 and CDR2 are SGHRS and YFSETQ. The V and J ends lost 7 bases and 0 bases respectively, with 11 bases between them. This CDR3 has 14 residues. The CDR3 reads CASAAQGSYNEQFF. The CDR3 region has the DNA TGCGCCAGCGCGGCGCAGGGCTCCTACAATGAGCAGTTCTTC. Full variable domain (missing parts from reference TRBV5-1 and TRBJ2-1): KAGVTQTPRYLIKTRGQQVTLSCSPISGHRSVSWYQQTPGQGLQFLFEYFSETQRNKGNFPGRFSGRQFSNSRSEMNVSTLELGDSALYLCASAAQGSYNEQFFGPGTRLTVL.

CDR3: CASSSRSGSGELFF. DNA for the CDR3: TGTGCCAGCAGTTCCCGCAGCGGATCCGGGGAGCTGTTTTTT. The chain combines TRBV12-3 or TRBV12-4 with TRBJ2-2; perhaps TRBD2 as D (5 bases). CDR3 length: 14 residues. The V end was cut by 4 bases, the J end by 6 bases, with 12 bases between.